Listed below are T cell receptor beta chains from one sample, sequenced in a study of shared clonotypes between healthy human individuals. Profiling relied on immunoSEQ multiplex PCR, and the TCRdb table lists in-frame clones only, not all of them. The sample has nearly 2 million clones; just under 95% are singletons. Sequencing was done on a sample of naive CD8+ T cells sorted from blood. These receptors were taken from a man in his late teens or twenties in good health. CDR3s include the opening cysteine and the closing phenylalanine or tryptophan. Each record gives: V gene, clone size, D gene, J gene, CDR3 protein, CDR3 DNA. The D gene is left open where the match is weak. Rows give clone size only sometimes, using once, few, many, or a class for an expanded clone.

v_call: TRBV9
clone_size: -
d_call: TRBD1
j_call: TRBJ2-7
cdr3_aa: CASSVGQGAFGEQYF
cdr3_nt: TGTGCCAGCAGCGTAGGGCAGGGGGCTTTCGGCGAGCAGTACTTC

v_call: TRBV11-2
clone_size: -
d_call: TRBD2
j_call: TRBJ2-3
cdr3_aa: CASSVAGTSGSTSTDTQYF
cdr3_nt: TGTGCCAGCAGCGTCGCCGGGACTAGCGGGAGTACGAGCACAGATACGCAGTATTTT

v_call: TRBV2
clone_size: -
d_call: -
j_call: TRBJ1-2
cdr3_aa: CASSEYSSGSGAMVGYTF
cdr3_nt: TGTGCCAGCAGTGAATATAGTTCAGGGAGCGGCGCGATGGTTGGCTACACCTTC

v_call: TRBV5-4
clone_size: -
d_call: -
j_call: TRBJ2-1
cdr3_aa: CASSLAIAANEQFF
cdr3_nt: TGTGCCAGCAGCTTGGCAATAGCGGCTAATGAGCAGTTCTTC

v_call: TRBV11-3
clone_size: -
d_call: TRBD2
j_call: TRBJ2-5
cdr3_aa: CASSLDLGTSGRAVQETQYF
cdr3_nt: TGTGCCAGCAGCTTAGATTTAGGGACTAGCGGGAGGGCCGTTCAAGAGACCCAGTACTTC

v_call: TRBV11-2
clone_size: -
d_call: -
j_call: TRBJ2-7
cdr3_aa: CASSSLYEQYF
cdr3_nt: TGTGCCAGCAGCTCCCTTTACGAGCAGTACTTC

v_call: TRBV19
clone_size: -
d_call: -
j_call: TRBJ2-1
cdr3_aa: CASSIGWNNEQFF
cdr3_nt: TGTGCCAGTAGTATAGGTTGGAACAATGAGCAGTTCTTC

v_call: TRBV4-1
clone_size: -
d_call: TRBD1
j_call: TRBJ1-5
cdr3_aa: CASSQETGVNQPQHF
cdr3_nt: TGCGCCAGCAGCCAAGAAACAGGGGTCAATCAGCCCCAGCATTTT

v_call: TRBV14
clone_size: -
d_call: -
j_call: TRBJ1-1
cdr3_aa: CASSQDQTHAGSAFF
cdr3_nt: TGTGCCAGCAGCCAAGATCAGACACACGCGGGGTCGGCTTTCTTT

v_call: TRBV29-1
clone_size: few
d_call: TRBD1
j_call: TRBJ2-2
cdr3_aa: CSVEDLRTGVKSGELFF
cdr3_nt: TGCAGCGTTGAAGATCTCAGAACAGGGGTTAAAAGCGGGGAGCTGTTTTTT

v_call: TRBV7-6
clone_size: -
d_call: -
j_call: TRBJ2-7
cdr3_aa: CASSRASSYEQYF
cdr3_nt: TGTGCCAGCAGCCGAGCCTCGAGCTACGAGCAGTACTTC

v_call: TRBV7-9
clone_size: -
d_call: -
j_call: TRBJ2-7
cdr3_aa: CASSVEYEQYF
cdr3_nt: TGTGCCAGCAGCGTGGAGTACGAGCAGTACTTC

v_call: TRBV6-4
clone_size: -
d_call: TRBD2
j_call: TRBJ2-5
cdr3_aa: CASSGSDLAGKETQYF
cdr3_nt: TGTGCCAGCAGTGGAAGTGACCTAGCGGGGAAAGAGACCCAGTACTTC

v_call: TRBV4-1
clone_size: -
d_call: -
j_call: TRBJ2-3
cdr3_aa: CASSQEGAGTQYF
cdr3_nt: TGCGCCAGCAGCCAAGAGGGAGCAGGTACGCAGTATTTT

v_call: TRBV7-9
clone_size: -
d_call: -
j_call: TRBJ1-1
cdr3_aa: CASSLEEGTEAFF
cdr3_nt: TGTGCCAGCAGCTTAGAGGAGGGTACTGAAGCTTTCTTT

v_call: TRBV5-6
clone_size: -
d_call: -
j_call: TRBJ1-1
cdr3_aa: CASSLVVNTEAFF
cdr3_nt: TGTGCCAGCAGCTTGGTAGTGAACACTGAAGCTTTCTTT

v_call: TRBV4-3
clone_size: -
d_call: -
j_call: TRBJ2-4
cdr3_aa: CASSQDSVGIAKNIQYF
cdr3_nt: TGCGCCAGCAGCCAAGACTCGGTGGGAATAGCCAAAAACATTCAGTACTTC

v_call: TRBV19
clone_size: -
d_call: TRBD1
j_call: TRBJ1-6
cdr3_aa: CASSRFPGQEYNSPLHF
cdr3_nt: TGTGCCAGTAGCCGTTTCCCGGGACAGGAGTATAATTCACCCCTCCACTTT

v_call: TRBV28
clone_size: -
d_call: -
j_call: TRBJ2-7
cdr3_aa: CASSLYGASYEQYF
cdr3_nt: TGTGCCAGCAGTTTATATGGGGCTAGTTACGAGCAGTACTTC

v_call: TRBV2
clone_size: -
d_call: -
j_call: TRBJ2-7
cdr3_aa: CATLSDRTYEQYF
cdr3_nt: TGTGCCACACTCTCGGACAGAACCTACGAGCAGTACTTC

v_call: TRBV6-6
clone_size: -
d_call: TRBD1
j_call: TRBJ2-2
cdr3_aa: CASSTSGTGTGELFF
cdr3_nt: TGTGCCAGCAGTACGTCCGGGACAGGGACCGGGGAGCTGTTTTTT

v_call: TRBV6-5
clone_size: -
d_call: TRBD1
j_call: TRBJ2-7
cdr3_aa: CASSLDRGHEQYF
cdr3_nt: TGTGCCAGCTCATTGGACAGGGGGCACGAGCAGTACTTC

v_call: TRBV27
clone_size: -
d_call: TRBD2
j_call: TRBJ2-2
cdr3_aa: CASTLAGARTGELFF
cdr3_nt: TGTGCCAGCACGCTAGCGGGAGCGCGCACCGGGGAGCTGTTTTTT

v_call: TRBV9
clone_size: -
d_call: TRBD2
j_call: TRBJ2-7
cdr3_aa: CASSVSGGSSYEQYF
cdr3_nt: TGTGCCAGCAGCGTGTCGGGAGGGAGCTCCTACGAGCAGTACTTC

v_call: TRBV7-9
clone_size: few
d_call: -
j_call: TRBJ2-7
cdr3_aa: CASSYRVGYEQYF
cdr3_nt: TGTGCCAGCAGCTACAGGGTGGGCTACGAGCAGTACTTC

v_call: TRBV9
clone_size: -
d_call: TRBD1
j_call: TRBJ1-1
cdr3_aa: CASSAQGAAGTEAFF
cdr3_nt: TGTGCCAGCAGCGCGCAGGGGGCGGCGGGCACTGAAGCTTTCTTT

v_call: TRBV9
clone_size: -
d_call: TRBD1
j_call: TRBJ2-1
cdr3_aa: CASSDKGQGYDEQFF
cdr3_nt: TGTGCCAGCAGTGATAAGGGACAGGGCTACGATGAGCAGTTCTTC

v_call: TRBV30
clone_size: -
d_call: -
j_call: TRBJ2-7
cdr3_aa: CAWSVDREQYF
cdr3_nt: TGTGCCTGGAGTGTTGACAGGGAGCAGTACTTC

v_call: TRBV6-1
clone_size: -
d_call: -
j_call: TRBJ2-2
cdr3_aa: CASSASSGELFF
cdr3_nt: TGTGCCAGCAGTGCTTCTTCCGGGGAGCTGTTTTTT

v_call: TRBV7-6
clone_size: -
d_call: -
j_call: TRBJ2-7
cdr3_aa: CASSLVQESYEQYF
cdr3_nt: TGTGCCAGCAGCTTAGTACAGGAGTCCTACGAGCAGTACTTC

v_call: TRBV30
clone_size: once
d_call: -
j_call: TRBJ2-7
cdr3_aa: CAWSVSSYEQYF
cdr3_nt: TGTGCCTGGAGTGTAAGCAGCTACGAGCAGTACTTC

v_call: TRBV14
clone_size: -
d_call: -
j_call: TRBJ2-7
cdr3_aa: CASSRTAQSYEQYF
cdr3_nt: TGTGCCAGCAGCCGGACAGCCCAATCCTACGAGCAGTACTTC

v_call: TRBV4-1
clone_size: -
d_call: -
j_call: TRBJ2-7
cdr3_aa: CASSPPGDACQYF
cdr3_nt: TGCGCCAGCAGCCCCCCAGGGGATGCTTGCCAGTACTTC

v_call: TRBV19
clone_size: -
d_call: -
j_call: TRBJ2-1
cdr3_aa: CASSMDRTYNEQFF
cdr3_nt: TGTGCCAGTAGTATGGACCGAACCTACAATGAGCAGTTCTTC

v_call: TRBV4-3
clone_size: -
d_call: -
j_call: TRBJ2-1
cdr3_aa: CASSQDLAVYNEQFF
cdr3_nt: TGCGCCAGCAGCCAAGATCTGGCGGTATACAATGAGCAGTTCTTC

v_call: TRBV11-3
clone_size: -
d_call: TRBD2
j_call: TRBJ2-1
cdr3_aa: CASSLGLAGTYNEQFF
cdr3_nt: TGTGCCAGCAGCTTAGGGCTAGCGGGGACCTACAATGAGCAGTTCTTC

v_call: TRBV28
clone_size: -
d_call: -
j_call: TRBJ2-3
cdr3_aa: CASSLMGLNPGAQYF
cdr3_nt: TGTGCCAGCAGTCTAATGGGTCTGAACCCCGGGGCGCAGTATTTT

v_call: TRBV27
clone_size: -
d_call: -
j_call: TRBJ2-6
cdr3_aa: CASSLGGGANVLTF
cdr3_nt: TGTGCCAGCAGTTTAGGCGGGGGGGCCAACGTCCTGACTTTC

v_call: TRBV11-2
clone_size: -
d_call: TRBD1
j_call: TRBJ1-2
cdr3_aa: CASSFWGLSGTGLDGYTF
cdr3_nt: TGTGCCAGCAGCTTTTGGGGGTTATCCGGGACAGGGTTAGATGGCTACACCTTC

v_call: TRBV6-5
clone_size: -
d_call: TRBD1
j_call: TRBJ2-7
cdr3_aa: CASSYRGQGVYEQYF
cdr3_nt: TGTGCCAGCAGTTACCGAGGACAGGGAGTCTACGAGCAGTACTTC

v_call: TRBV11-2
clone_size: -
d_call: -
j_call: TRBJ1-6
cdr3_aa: CASSGAGPGSPLHF
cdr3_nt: TGTGCCAGCAGCGGGGCCGGACCCGGTTCACCCCTCCACTTT

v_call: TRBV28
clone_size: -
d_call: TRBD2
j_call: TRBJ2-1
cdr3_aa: CASSLGGGANEQFF
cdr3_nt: TGTGCCAGCAGTTTGGGCGGGGGGGCAAATGAGCAGTTCTTC

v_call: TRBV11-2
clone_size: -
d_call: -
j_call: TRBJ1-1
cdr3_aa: CASSLSWERMNTEAFF
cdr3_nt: TGTGCCAGCAGCTTATCCTGGGAAAGAATGAACACTGAAGCTTTCTTT

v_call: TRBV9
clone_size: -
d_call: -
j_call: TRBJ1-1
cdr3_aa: CASSVEGSDTEAFF
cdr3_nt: TGTGCCAGCAGCGTAGAAGGCAGTGACACTGAAGCTTTCTTT

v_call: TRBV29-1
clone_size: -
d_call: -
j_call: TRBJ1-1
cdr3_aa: CSVEAVLNTEAFF
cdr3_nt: TGCAGCGTTGAAGCGGTCTTGAACACTGAAGCTTTCTTT

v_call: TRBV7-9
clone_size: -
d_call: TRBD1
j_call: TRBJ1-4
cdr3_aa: CASSGGTEDNEKLFF
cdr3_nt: TGTGCCAGCAGCGGCGGGACAGAAGATAATGAAAAACTGTTTTTT

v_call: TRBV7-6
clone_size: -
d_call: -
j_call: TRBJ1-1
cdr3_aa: CASSLEAGAMNTEAFF
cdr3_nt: TGTGCCAGCAGCTTAGAGGCAGGGGCCATGAACACTGAAGCTTTCTTT

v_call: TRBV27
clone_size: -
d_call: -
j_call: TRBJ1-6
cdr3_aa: CASRDGLYNSPLHF
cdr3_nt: TGTGCCAGCAGGGATGGCCTCTATAATTCACCCCTCCACTTT

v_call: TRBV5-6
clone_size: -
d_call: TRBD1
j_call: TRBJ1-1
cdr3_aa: CASSGDRENEAFF
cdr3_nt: TGTGCCAGCAGCGGAGACAGGGAAAACGAAGCTTTCTTT

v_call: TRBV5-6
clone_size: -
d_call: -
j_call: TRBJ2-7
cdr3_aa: CASSLEGSGLLKQYF
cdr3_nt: TGTGCCAGCAGCTTGGAGGGTAGCGGCCTCTTGAAGCAGTACTTC